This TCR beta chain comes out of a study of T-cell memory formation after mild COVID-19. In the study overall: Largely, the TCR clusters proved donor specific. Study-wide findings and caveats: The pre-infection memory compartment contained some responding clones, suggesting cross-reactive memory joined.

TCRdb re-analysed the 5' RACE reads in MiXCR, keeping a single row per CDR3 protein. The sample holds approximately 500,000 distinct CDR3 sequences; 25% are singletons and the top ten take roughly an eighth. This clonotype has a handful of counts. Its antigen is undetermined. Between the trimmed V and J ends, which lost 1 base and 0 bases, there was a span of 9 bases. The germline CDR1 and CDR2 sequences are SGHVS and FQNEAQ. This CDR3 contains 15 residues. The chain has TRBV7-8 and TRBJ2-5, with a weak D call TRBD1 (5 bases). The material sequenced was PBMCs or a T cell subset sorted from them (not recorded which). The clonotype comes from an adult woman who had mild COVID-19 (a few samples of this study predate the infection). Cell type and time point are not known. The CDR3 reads CASSLGQSYQETQYF. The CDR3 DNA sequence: TGTGCCAGCAGCTTAGGACAGTCGTACCAAGAGACCCAGTACTTC. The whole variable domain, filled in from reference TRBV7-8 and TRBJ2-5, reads GAGVSQSPRYKVAKRGQDVALRCDPISGHVSLFWYQQALGQGPEFLTYFQNEAQLDKSGLPSDRFFAERPEGSVSTLKIQRTQQEDSAVYLCASSLGQSYQETQYFGPGTRLLVL.